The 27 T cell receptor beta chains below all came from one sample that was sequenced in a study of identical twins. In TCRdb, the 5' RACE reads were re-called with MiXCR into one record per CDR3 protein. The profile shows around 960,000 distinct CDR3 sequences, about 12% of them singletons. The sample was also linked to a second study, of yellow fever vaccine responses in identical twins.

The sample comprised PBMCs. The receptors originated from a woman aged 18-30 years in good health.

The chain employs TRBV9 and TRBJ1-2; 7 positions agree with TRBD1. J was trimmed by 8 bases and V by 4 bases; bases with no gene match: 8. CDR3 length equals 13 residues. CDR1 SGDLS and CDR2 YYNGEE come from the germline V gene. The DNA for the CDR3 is TGTGCCAGCAGCCTGACAGGGTCGGGAGGCTACACCTTC. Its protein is CASSLTGSGGYTF.

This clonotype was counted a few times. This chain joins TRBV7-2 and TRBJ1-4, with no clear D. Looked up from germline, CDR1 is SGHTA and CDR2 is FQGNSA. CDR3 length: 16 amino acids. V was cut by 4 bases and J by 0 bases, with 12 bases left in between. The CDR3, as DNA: TGTGCCAGCAGCTCAACCCGGGCCGCAACTAATGAAAAACTGTTTTTT. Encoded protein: CASSSTRAATNEKLFF. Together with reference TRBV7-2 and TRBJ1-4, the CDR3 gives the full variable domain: GAGVSQSPSNKVTEKGKDVELRCDPISGHTALYWYRQSLGQGLEFLIYFQGNSAPDKSGLPSDRFSAERTGGSVSTLTIQRTQQEDSAVYLCASSSTRAATNEKLFFGSGTQLSVL.

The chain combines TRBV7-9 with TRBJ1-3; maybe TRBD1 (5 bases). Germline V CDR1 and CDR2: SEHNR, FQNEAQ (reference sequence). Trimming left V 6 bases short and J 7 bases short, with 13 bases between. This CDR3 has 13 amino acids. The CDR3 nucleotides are TGTGCCAGCAGAGGGGTCTCCCGTAACACCATATATTTT. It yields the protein CASRGVSRNTIYF.

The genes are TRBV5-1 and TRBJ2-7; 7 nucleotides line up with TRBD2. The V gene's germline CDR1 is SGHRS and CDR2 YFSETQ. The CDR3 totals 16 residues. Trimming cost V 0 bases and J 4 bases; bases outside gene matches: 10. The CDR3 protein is CASSLDMERGPYEQYF. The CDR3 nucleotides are TGCGCCAGCAGCTTGGATATGGAGCGGGGACCTTACGAGCAGTACTTC.

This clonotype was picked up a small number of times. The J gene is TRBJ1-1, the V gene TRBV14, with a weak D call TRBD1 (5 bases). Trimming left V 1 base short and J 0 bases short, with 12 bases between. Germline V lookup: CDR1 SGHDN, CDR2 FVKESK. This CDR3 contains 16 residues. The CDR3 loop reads CASSQGQDIMNTEAFF. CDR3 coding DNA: TGTGCCAGCAGCCAAGGGCAGGACATCATGAACACTGAAGCTTTCTTT.

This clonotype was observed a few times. The CDR3 protein is CSAYRGQFGELFF. CDR3 in DNA: TGCAGTGCCTACAGGGGGCAGTTCGGGGAGCTGTTTTTT. This sequence joins TRBV20-1 and TRBJ2-2; TRBD1 aligns across 9 bases. V trimming: 6 bases; J trimming: 7 bases; junction bases outside the gene matches: 6. Per germline, CDR1 DFQATT and CDR2 SNEGSKA (reference sequence). The CDR3 loop spans 13 amino acids.

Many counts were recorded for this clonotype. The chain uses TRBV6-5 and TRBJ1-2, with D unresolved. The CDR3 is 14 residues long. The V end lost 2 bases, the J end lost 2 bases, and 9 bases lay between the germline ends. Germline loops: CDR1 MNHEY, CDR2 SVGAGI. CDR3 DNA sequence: TGTGCCAGCAGTTACGGCAGTGCAAACTATGGCTACACCTTC. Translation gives CASSYGSANYGYTF.

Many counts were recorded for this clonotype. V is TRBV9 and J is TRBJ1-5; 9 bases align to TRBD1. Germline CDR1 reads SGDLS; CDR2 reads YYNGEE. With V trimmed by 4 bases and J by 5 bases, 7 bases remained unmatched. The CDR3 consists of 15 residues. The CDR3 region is CASSPRDRDDQPQHF. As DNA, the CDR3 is TGTGCCAGCAGCCCCCGGGACAGGGATGATCAGCCCCAGCATTTT. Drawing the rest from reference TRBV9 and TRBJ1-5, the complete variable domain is DSGVTQTPKHLITATGQRVTLRCSPRSGDLSVYWYQQSLDQGLQFLIQYYNGEERAKGNILERFSAQQFPDLHSELNLSSLELGDSALYFCASSPRDRDDQPQHFGDGTRLSIL.

The CDR3 coding sequence is TGTGCCAGCAGCTTGGACATTTTCTCCTACAATGAGCAGTTCTTC. Amino acid sequence: CASSLDIFSYNEQFF. The chain couples TRBV5-5 to TRBJ2-1; D is ambiguous. Trimming shortened V by 0 bases and J by 0 bases, and 7 bases separated the two germline ends. Looked up from germline, CDR1 is SGHKS and CDR2 is YYEKEE (reference sequence). This CDR3 region has 15 residues.

The CDR3 protein is CASSDTVPYEQYV. The CDR3 DNA is TGTGCCAGCAGTGACACGGTACCCTACGAGCAGTACGTC. The J gene is TRBJ2-7, the V gene TRBV6-1; D remains ambiguous. The V end lost 3 bases, the J end lost 2 bases, and 8 bases lay between the germline ends. This CDR3 is 13 amino acids long. In germline, CDR1 is MNHNS, CDR2 SASEGT.

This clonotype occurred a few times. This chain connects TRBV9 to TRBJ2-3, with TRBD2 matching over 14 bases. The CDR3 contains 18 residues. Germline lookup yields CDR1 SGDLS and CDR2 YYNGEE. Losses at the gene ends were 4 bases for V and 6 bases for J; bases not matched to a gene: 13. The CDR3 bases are TGTGCCAGCAGCCCACCCGGGACTAGCGGGGGCCGTAAGGATACGCAGTATTTT. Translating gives CASSPPGTSGGRKDTQYF.

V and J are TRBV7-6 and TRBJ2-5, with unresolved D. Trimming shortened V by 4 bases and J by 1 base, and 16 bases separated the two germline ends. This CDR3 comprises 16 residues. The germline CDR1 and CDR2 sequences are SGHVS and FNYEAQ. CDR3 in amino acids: CASSSWSVGSQETQYF. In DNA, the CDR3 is TGTGCCAGCAGCTCTTGGTCTGTGGGTAGCCAAGAGACCCAGTACTTC.

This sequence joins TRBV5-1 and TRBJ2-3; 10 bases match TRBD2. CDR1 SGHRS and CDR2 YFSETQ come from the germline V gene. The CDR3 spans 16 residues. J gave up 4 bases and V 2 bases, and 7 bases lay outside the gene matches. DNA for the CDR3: TGCGCCAGCAGCTTACCGGCTAGCGGGAGCGCAGATACGCAGTATTTT. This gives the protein CASSLPASGSADTQYF.

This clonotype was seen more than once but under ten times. Written as DNA, the CDR3 is TGTGCCAGCAGGGCCCGCGTGGAAACCGGGGAGCTGTTTTTT. It yields the protein CASRARVETGELFF. The chain is built from TRBV2 and TRBJ2-2; D is unclear. The CDR3 has 14 residues. Per the germline V gene, CDR1 is SNHLY and CDR2 is FYNNEI. V was pared by 6 bases and J by 5 bases, with 13 bases between.

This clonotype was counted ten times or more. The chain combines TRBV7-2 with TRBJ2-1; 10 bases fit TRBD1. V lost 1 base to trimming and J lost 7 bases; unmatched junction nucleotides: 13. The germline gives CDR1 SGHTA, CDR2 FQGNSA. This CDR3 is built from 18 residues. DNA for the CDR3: TGTGCCAGCAGCTTAGGCGCCCAGGGACAGGGGTTTCGAAATGAGCAGTTCTTC. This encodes CASSLGAQGQGFRNEQFF.

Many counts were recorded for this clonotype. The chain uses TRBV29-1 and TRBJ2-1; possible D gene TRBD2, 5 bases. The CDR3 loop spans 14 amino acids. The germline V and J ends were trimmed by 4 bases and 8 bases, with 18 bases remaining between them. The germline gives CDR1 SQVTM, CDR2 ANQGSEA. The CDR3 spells CSVVPREFLDEQFF. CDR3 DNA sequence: TGCAGCGTTGTACCTAGGGAGTTTCTGGATGAGCAGTTCTTC.

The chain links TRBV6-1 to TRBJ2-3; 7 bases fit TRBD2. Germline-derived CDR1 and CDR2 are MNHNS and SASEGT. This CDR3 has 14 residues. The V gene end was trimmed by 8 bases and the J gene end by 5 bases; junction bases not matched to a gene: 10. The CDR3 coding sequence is TGTGCCAGCGAAGACAGCGGGATGGTAGATACGCAGTATTTT. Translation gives CASEDSGMVDTQYF.

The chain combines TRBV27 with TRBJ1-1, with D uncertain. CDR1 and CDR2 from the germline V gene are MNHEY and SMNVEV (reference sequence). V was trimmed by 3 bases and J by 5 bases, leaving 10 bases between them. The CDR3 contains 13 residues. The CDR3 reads CASSFDYWTEAFF. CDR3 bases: TGTGCCAGCAGTTTCGATTATTGGACTGAAGCTTTCTTT.

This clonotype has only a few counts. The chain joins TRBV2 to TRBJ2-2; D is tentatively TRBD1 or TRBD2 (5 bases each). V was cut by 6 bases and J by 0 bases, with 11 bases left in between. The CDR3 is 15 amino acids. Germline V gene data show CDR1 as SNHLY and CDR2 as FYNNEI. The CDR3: CASSRDGANTGELFF. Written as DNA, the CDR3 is TGTGCCAGCAGCCGGGACGGGGCGAACACCGGGGAGCTGTTTTTT.

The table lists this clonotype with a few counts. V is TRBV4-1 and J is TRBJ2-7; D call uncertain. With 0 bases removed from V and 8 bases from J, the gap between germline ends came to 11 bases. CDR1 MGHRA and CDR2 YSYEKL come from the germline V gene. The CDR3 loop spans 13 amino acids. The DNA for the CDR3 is TGCGCCAGCAGCCAAGAGGACCTTACGAAGCAGTACTTC. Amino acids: CASSQEDLTKQYF.

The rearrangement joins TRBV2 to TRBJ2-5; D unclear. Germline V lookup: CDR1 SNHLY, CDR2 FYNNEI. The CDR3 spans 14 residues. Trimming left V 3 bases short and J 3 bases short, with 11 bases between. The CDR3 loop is CASSESRQEETQYF. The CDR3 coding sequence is TGTGCCAGCAGTGAGAGTCGTCAGGAAGAGACCCAGTACTTC.

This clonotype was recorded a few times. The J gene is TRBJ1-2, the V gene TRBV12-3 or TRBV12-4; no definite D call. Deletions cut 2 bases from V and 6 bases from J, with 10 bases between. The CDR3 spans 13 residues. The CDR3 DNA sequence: TGTGCCAGCAGTTTATGGCAGGTCGATGGCTACACCTTC. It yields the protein CASSLWQVDGYTF.

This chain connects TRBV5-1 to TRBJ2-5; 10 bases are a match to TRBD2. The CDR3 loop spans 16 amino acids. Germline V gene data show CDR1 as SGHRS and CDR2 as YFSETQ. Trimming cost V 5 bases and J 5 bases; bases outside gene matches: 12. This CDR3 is CASRFSGGHLRETQYF. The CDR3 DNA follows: TGCGCCAGCAGATTTAGCGGGGGGCATCTTCGGGAGACCCAGTACTTC.

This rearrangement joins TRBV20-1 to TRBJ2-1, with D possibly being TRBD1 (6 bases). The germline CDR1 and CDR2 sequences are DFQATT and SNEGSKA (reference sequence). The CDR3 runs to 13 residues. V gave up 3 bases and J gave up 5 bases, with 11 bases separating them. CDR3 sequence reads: CSARWTADNEQFF. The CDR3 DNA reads TGCAGTGCTAGGTGGACAGCCGACAATGAGCAGTTCTTC.

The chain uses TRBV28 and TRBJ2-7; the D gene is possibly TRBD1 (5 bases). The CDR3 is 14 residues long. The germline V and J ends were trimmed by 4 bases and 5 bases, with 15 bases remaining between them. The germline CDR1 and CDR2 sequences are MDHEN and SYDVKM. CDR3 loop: CASSSIGHYDEQYF. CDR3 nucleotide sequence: TGTGCCAGCAGTTCGATCGGACATTACGACGAGCAGTACTTC. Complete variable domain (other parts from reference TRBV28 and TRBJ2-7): DVKVTQSSRYLVKRTGEKVFLECVQDMDHENMFWYRQDPGLGLRLIYFSYDVKMKEKGDIPEGYSVSREKKERFSLILESASTNQTSMYLCASSSIGHYDEQYFGPGTRLTVT.

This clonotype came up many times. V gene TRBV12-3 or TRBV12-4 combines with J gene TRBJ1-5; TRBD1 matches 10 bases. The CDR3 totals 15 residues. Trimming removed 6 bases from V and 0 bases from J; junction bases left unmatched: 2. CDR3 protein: CASRGQGISNQPQHF. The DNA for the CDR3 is TGTGCCAGCAGGGGACAGGGGATTAGCAATCAGCCCCAGCATTTT.

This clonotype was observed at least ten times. CDR3 in amino acids: CASSSLLQETQYF. Written as DNA, the CDR3 is TGCGCCAGCAGCTCCCTACTCCAAGAGACCCAGTACTTC. The rearrangement uses TRBV5-1 and TRBJ2-5, with unresolved D. CDR1 and CDR2 (germline): SGHRS, YFSETQ. The CDR3 runs 13 residues. V gave up 3 bases and J gave up 1 base, with 7 bases separating them.